These 28 T cell receptor beta chains originate from one sample sequenced in a study of T cell repertoires in ileal Crohn's disease. Time point here: neoterminal ileum biopsy at postoperative endoscopy, about 6 months after surgery. Assay: immunoSEQ multiplex PCR; the TCRdb copy retains only in-frame clones and omits some. This sample has about 60,000 clones, with about 89% found just once. The sequencing sample was made of ileal tissue. The receptor set was obtained from an adult with Crohn's disease.

This chain links TRBV30 with TRBJ1-5; 7 bases are a match to TRBD1. V lost 5 bases, J lost 2 bases, and 3 bases stayed unmatched. The length of the CDR3 is 13 residues. The germline V gene has CDR1 GTSNPN and CDR2 SVGIG (reference sequence). This CDR3 reads CAWQGEGNQPQHF. DNA for the CDR3: TGTGCCTGGCAGGGGGAGGGCAATCAGCCCCAGCATTTT. Supplemented by reference TRBV30 and TRBJ1-5, the full variable domain reads SQTIHQWPATLVQPVGSPLSLECTVEGTSNPNLYWYRQAAGRGLQLLFYSVGIGQISSEVPQNLSASRPQDRQFILSSKKLLLSDSGFYLCAWQGEGNQPQHFGDGTRLSIL.

The chain is built from TRBV29-1 and TRBJ1-1; D remains unclear. This CDR3 comprises 11 residues. Trimming pared 4 bases from V and 5 bases from J, leaving 8 bases between. The germline V gene encodes CDR1 SQVTM and CDR2 ANQGSEA. CDR3 coding DNA: TGCAGCGTTGGAACCGGGACTGAAGCTTTCTTT. Translation: CSVGTGTEAFF.

The chain uses TRBV21-1 and TRBJ2-7; whether TRBD2, the table's D call, matches the DNA was not checked. TRBV21-1 is recorded as a pseudogene. CDR3 size: 15 residues. CDR3: CASSKGRQTSYEQYF. The CDR3 nucleotides are TGTGCCAGCAGCAAAGGGCGGCAGACTTCTTACGAGCAGTACTTC.

This rearrangement joins TRBV15 to TRBJ2-3; the match to TRBD2 covers 11 bases. J gave up 10 bases and V 0 bases, and 3 bases lay outside the gene matches. The CDR3 consists of 14 residues. CDR1 and CDR2 from the germline V gene are LNHNV and YYDKDF (reference sequence). The CDR3 here is CATSRDISGGAQYF. CDR3 DNA: TGTGCCACCAGCAGAGATATTAGCGGGGGGGCGCAGTATTTT.

This rearrangement joins TRBV19 to TRBJ1-2; no clear D. V was cut by 6 bases and J by 1 base, with 12 bases left in between. Germline V gene data show CDR1 as LNHDA and CDR2 as SQIVND (reference sequence). The CDR3 is 14 amino acids. CDR3 sequence: CASRDLGDNYGYTF. CDR3 sequence (DNA): TGTGCCAGTAGAGACCTAGGCGATAACTATGGCTACACCTTC.

V usage is TRBV5-3 and J usage is TRBJ2-7; 7 positions agree with TRBD2. TRBV5-3 is filed as an ORF, its function uncertain. This CDR3 is 14 amino acids long. J lost 3 bases, V lost 4 bases, and 7 bases had no gene match. The CDR3 reads CARSPVRGDYEQYV. The CDR3 DNA reads as TGTGCCAGAAGCCCGGTCCGGGGGGACTACGAGCAGTACGTC.

The chain is built from TRBV9 and TRBJ1-2, with 7 bases that match TRBD1. CDR1 and CDR2 from the germline V gene are SGDLS and YYNGEE. The CDR3 runs to 17 residues. Losses at the gene ends were 3 bases for V and 2 bases for J; bases not matched to a gene: 13. The CDR3 bases are TGTGCCAGCAGCGACTCCCGTGGAAGACAGGGAAACTATGGCTACACCTTC. Residues: CASSDSRGRQGNYGYTF.

This rearrangement joins TRBV11-2 to TRBJ1-5; weak D call: TRBD1 (6 bases). Germline V gene sequence: CDR1 SGHAT, CDR2 FQNNGV. The V gene lost 1 base and the J gene lost 5 bases, with 12 bases spanning the gap. This CDR3 is 15 amino acids long. DNA for the CDR3: TGTGCCAGCAGCTTAGCCGGGACATCAGATCAGCCCCAGCATTTT. This sequence encodes CASSLAGTSDQPQHF.

Written as DNA, the CDR3 is TGTGCCATCAGTGTCGCGGGACAGGCCTACGAGCAGTACTTC. Residues: CAISVAGQAYEQYF. This rearrangement joins TRBV10-3 to TRBJ2-7; 8 positions match TRBD1. The CDR3 consists of 14 residues. CDR1 and CDR2 from the germline V gene are ENHRY and SYGVKD. With V trimmed by 4 bases and J by 2 bases, 4 bases remained unmatched.

The CDR3 nucleotides are TGTGCCAGCAGCTTATCGGGGGGTCGCTCCTACAATGAGCAGTTCTTC. The encoded protein is CASSLSGGRSYNEQFF. J is TRBJ2-1 and V is TRBV5-6; 7 bases agree with TRBD2. The CDR3 contains 16 residues. Per the germline V gene, CDR1 is SGHDT and CDR2 is YYEEEE. After removal of 2 bases from V and 0 bases from J, the junction contained 5 bases not matched to a gene.

V usage is TRBV10-3 and J usage is TRBJ1-2, with D possibly matching TRBD1 (5 bases). The CDR3 totals 13 residues. Trimming pared 9 bases from V and 2 bases from J, leaving 13 bases between. The V gene's germline CDR1 is ENHRY and CDR2 SYGVKD. CDR3 loop: CAMTLTENYGYTF. DNA of the CDR3: TGTGCCATGACCTTGACAGAGAACTATGGCTACACCTTC.

This chain links TRBV6-6 with TRBJ2-7, with 7 nucleotides matching TRBD2. Germline V gene sequence: CDR1 MNHNY, CDR2 SVGAGI (reference sequence). J gave up 1 base and V 9 bases, and 6 bases lay outside the gene matches. The CDR3 contains 13 residues. The CDR3 here is CASMRGWSYEQYF. CDR3 nucleotides: TGTGCCAGTATGCGGGGGTGGTCCTACGAGCAGTACTTC.

The chain links TRBV5-1 to TRBJ1-6; D not resolved. Germline loops: CDR1 SGHRS, CDR2 YFSETQ. The CDR3 is 13 residues long. Trimming shortened V by 5 bases and J by 7 bases, and 10 bases separated the two germline ends. CDR3 nucleotide sequence: TGCGCCAGCAGAGGGTCGGGAAATTCACCCCTCCACTTT. It specifies CASRGSGNSPLHF.

The chain carries TRBV6-6 and TRBJ2-4; the D gene is possibly TRBD2 (6 bases). The V gene's germline CDR1 is MNHNY and CDR2 SVGAGI (reference sequence). This CDR3 contains 14 residues. V was pared by 7 bases and J by 8 bases, with 18 bases between. The CDR3 is CASNHGRGMDIQYF. CDR3 DNA sequence: TGTGCCAGCAACCACGGGAGAGGGATGGACATTCAGTACTTC.

The chain is built from TRBV5-6 and TRBJ1-1; possible D gene TRBD1, 5 bases. The germline gives CDR1 SGHDT, CDR2 YYEEEE. V lost 4 bases and J 4 bases, leaving 17 bases between the germline ends. There are 15 residues in the CDR3. CDR3 in DNA: TGTGCCAGCAGCATGCAGCAGGGAAGGGGCACTGAAGCTTTCTTT. Its protein is CASSMQQGRGTEAFF. Drawing the rest from reference TRBV5-6 and TRBJ1-1, the complete variable domain is DAGVTQSPTHLIKTRGQQVTLRCSPKSGHDTVSWYQQALGQGPQFIFQYYEEEERQRGNFPDRFSGHQFPNYSSELNVNALLLGDSALYLCASSMQQGRGTEAFFGQGTRLTVV.

This chain joins TRBV5-8 and TRBJ1-5; 8 positions agree with TRBD1. This CDR3 spans 14 amino acids. V dropped 4 bases and J dropped 9; count of bases not matched to a gene: 9. The germline V gene has CDR1 SGHTS and CDR2 YDEGEE. Written as DNA, the CDR3 is TGTGCCAGCAGCCTCGACAGGGGTTTACCGCCCCAGCATTTT. The encoded protein is CASSLDRGLPPQHF.

CDR3: CASSPRKGGDRGSHTIYF. The CDR3 DNA reads TGCGCCAGCTCGCCCCGAAAAGGAGGGGACAGGGGTAGTCACACCATATATTTT. This chain uses TRBV5-1 with TRBJ1-3; 10 positions agree with TRBD1. CDR1 is SGHRS and CDR2 is YFSETQ in the germline V gene. The CDR3 contains 18 residues. Germline trimming cut 7 bases from V and 8 bases from J; bases unmatched to any gene: 21.

The CDR3 DNA reads TGCGCCAGCAGCTTGATCTCGGGCACTGAAGCTTTCTTT. Protein: CASSLISGTEAFF. This chain joins TRBV5-1 and TRBJ1-1; D not resolved. From germline, CDR1 is SGHRS and CDR2 YFSETQ. V shed 1 base and J shed 4 bases, with 8 bases lying between them. The CDR3 runs 13 residues.

The chain carries TRBV19 and TRBJ2-5, with 8 bases fitting TRBD1. Per germline, CDR1 LNHDA and CDR2 SQIVND (reference sequence). The CDR3 covers 13 residues. V shed 7 bases, J shed 5 bases, and the junction held 6 bases outside the gene matches. DNA of the CDR3: TGTGCCAGTACCGGACAGGGTCGGGAGACCCAGTACTTC. Its translation: CASTGQGRETQYF.

This rearrangement joins TRBV18 to TRBJ1-3; D gene unclear. Germline V lookup: CDR1 KGHSH, CDR2 LQKENI. The germline V and J ends were trimmed by 2 bases and 0 bases, with 11 bases remaining between them. The CDR3 sequence is 16 residues long. CDR3 region: CASSPSQQDSGNTIYF. The DNA for the CDR3 is TGTGCCAGCTCACCATCCCAGCAGGACTCTGGAAACACCATATATTTT. The complete variable domain, with remaining parts taken from reference TRBV18 and TRBJ1-3, reads NAGVMQNPRHLVRRRGQEARLRCSPMKGHSHVYWYRQLPEEGLKFMVYLQKENIIDESGMPKERFSAEFPKEGPSILRIQQVVRGDSAAYFCASSPSQQDSGNTIYFGEGSWLTVV.

V is TRBV6-5 and J is TRBJ1-2, with D hard to call. The CDR3 spans 11 residues. Germline assignment: CDR1 MNHEY and CDR2 SVGAGI. Trimming took 7 bases from V and 7 from J, leaving 10 bases between them. CDR3: CASTSGGGYTF. The CDR3 nucleotides read TGTGCCAGCACCTCCGGAGGTGGCTACACCTTC.

The chain links TRBV18 to TRBJ2-1, with no clear D. This CDR3 region has 12 residues. Germline V gives CDR1 KGHSH, CDR2 LQKENI. Between the trimmed V and J ends, which lost 4 bases and 6 bases, there was a span of 7 bases. The CDR3 DNA is TGTGCCAGCTCACAAACAAGCAATGAGCAGTTCTTC. This sequence encodes CASSQTSNEQFF. Full variable domain (outside the CDR3, taken from reference TRBV18 and TRBJ2-1): NAGVMQNPRHLVRRRGQEARLRCSPMKGHSHVYWYRQLPEEGLKFMVYLQKENIIDESGMPKERFSAEFPKEGPSILRIQQVVRGDSAAYFCASSQTSNEQFFGPGTRLTVL.

This clone turned up a few times. The rearrangement uses TRBV11-3 and TRBJ2-7; 12 positions agree with TRBD2. The length of the CDR3 is 15 residues. The junction had 7 bases not matched to a gene; V was cut back by 4 bases and J by 6 bases. Germline assignment: CDR1 SGHNT and CDR2 YENEEA. For the CDR3, the DNA is TGTGCCAGCAGCTCCGTGACTAGCGGGAGTAGCGAGCAGTACTTC. Protein product: CASSSVTSGSSEQYF.

This clone is a singleton in its sample. The chain links TRBV19 to TRBJ1-5; 7 nucleotides agree with TRBD1. CDR3 length: 16 amino acids. After removal of 4 bases from V and 5 bases from J, the junction contained 11 bases not matched to a gene. Germline V CDR1 and CDR2: LNHDA, SQIVND (reference sequence). CDR3 nucleotides: TGTGCCAGTAGTACGCCCCCAGGGGGGACGCATCAGCCCCAGCATTTT. Its translation is CASSTPPGGTHQPQHF.

The CDR3: CAISGGTGSAGYTF. The DNA of the CDR3 is TGTGCCATCAGTGGAGGGACAGGGTCGGCTGGCTACACCTTC. This chain joins TRBV10-3 and TRBJ1-2, with 9 bases matching TRBD1. Germline CDR1 and CDR2: ENHRY and SYGVKD. V was pared by 4 bases and J by 7 bases, with 7 bases of the junction left unmatched. The CDR3 sequence is 14 residues long.

The genes are TRBV18 and TRBJ2-2, with 7 bases aligning to TRBD2. V was clipped by 2 bases and J by 0 bases; unmatched bases: 9. This CDR3 has 18 residues. Germline CDR1 is KGHSH and CDR2 is LQKENI. Here the CDR3 DNA reads TGTGCCAGCTCACCATTAGGTTGGGCGGGAGCGAACACCGGGGAGCTGTTTTTT. Protein: CASSPLGWAGANTGELFF.

The V call is TRBV2, the J call TRBJ2-1; D perhaps matches TRBD2 (5 bases). CDR3 length equals 15 residues. The ends were cut back, 1 base at V and 2 bases at J, with 9 bases in the middle. The germline V gene encodes CDR1 SNHLY and CDR2 FYNNEI. For the CDR3, the DNA is TGTGCCAGCAGTGAAGACTCCGGGACCTACAATGAGCAGTTCTTC. Translating it yields CASSEDSGTYNEQFF.

The rearrangement joins TRBV10-1 to TRBJ1-5; 8 positions match TRBD1. V lost 6 bases to trimming and J lost 5 bases; unmatched junction nucleotides: 9. This CDR3 region has 15 residues. The germline CDR1 and CDR2 sequences are WNHNN and SYGVQD (reference sequence). As DNA, the CDR3 is TGCGCCAGCAGCGACATTGGACAGGGTGATCAGCCCCAGCATTTT. It is translated as CASSDIGQGDQPQHF.